Listed below are T cell receptor beta chains from one sample, sequenced in a study of T-cell memory formation after mild COVID-19. TCRdb analysed the 5' RACE reads with MiXCR anew, one entry per CDR3 protein. The sample lists 150,000 to 200,000 distinct CDR3 sequences, over 20% occurring once. What was sequenced was PBMCs or a T cell subset sorted from them (not recorded which). The receptors here all came from an adult woman who had mild COVID-19 (a few samples of this study predate the infection). Cell type and time point are not known. Each CDR3 is given without its conserved first and last residue. The order of the fields is V gene, J gene, CDR3 length, CDR3 protein.

v_gene: TRBV5-6; j_gene: TRBJ2-5; len: 14; CDR3aa: ASSSDMTGEQETQY
v_gene: TRBV18; j_gene: TRBJ2-1; len: 13; CDR3aa: ASSPQGGRDNEQF
v_gene: TRBV27; j_gene: TRBJ1-6; len: 14; CDR3aa: ASSDSGGSYNSPLH
v_gene: TRBV20-1; j_gene: TRBJ1-1; len: 11; CDR3aa: SARHSRDTEAF
v_gene: TRBV29-1; j_gene: TRBJ2-1; len: 12; CDR3aa: SVEASGRWNEQF
v_gene: TRBV6-5; j_gene: TRBJ1-3; len: 12; CDR3aa: ASSYGGSGNTIY
v_gene: TRBV24-1; j_gene: TRBJ2-5; len: 13; CDR3aa: ATSDFEGTQETQY
v_gene: TRBV7-9; j_gene: TRBJ1-1; len: 12; CDR3aa: ASSLQGANTEAF
v_gene: TRBV7-9; j_gene: TRBJ2-3; len: 13; CDR3aa: ASSYSGGDRDTQY
v_gene: TRBV6-4; j_gene: TRBJ2-3; len: 13; CDR3aa: ASAPFPGGQDTQY
v_gene: TRBV5-1; j_gene: TRBJ2-7; len: 12; CDR3aa: ASSFATGAYEQY
v_gene: TRBV29-1; j_gene: TRBJ1-2; len: 9; CDR3aa: SVGTDYGYT
v_gene: TRBV7-8; j_gene: TRBJ2-2; len: 9; CDR3aa: ASSSSGELF
v_gene: TRBV10-3; j_gene: TRBJ1-2; len: 12; CDR3aa: AISDPGQRGGYT
v_gene: TRBV5-1; j_gene: TRBJ1-4; len: 13; CDR3aa: ASSGGQGNYEKLF
v_gene: TRBV10-3; j_gene: TRBJ2-1; len: 12; CDR3aa: ASLPPDSDNEQF
v_gene: TRBV9; j_gene: TRBJ2-5; len: 13; CDR3aa: ASSLDRDRPETQY
v_gene: TRBV5-1; j_gene: TRBJ1-1; len: 12; CDR3aa: ASSLVSEGGEAF
v_gene: TRBV12-3/TRBV12-4; j_gene: TRBJ2-4; len: 13; CDR3aa: ASSLGDDSSDIQY
v_gene: TRBV7-9; j_gene: TRBJ1-2; len: 12; CDR3aa: ASSPGVGNYGYT